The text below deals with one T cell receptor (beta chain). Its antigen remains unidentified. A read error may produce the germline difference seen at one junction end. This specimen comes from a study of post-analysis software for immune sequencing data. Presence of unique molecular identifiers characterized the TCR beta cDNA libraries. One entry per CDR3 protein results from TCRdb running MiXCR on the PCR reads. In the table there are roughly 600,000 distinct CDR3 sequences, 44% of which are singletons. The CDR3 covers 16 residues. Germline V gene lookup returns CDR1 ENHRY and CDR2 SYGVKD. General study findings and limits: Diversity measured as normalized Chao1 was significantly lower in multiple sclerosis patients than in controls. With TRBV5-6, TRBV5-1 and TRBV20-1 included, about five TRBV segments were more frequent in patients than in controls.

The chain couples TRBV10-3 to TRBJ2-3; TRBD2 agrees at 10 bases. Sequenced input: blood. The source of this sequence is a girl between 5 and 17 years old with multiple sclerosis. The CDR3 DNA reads TGTGCCCTCAGCTCTCGGACTAGCGGAACTACAGATACGCAGTATTTT. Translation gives CALSSRTSGTTDTQYF.